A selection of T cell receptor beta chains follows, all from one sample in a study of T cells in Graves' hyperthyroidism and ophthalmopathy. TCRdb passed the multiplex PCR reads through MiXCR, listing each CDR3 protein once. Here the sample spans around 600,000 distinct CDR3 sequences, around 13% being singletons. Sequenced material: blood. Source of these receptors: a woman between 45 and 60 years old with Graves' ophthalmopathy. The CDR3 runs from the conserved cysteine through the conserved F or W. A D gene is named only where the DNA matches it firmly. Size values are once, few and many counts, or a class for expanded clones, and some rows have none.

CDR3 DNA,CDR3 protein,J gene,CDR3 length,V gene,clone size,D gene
TGTGCCAGTAGTATAGATCATGGAGGGGGGGCTCAGCGGGGCTACAATGAGCAGTTCTTC,CASSIDHGGGAQRGYNEQFF,TRBJ2-1,20,TRBV19,.,.
TGCAGTGCCCTAGAGTGGCAGAGCTCCTACAATGAGCAGTTCTTC,CSALEWQSSYNEQFF,TRBJ2-1,15,TRBV20-1,many,.
TGCGCCAGCAGCTTCGATGCCGCCTCTGGAAACACCATATATTTT,CASSFDAASGNTIYF,TRBJ1-3,15,TRBV5-1,many,.
TGCAGTGCTGAAACCGGGACTAGCCCCTACAATGAGCAGTTCTTC,CSAETGTSPYNEQFF,TRBJ2-1,15,TRBV20-1,many,TRBD2
TGCAGTGCTACCTACGTAGGCGGGAGACCGGAGACCCAGTACTTC,CSATYVGGRPETQYF,TRBJ2-5,15,TRBV20-1,many,TRBD2
TGTGCCAGCAGCTTGAAGGGGACAGCGGGAGTTTCCTACGAGCAGTACTTC,CASSLKGTAGVSYEQYF,TRBJ2-7,17,TRBV5-6,.,.
TGTGCCAGCTCACCATTCTTCCCCCCCCGCGGCGGGAGTGTCAACACCGGGGAGCTGTTTTTT,CASSPFFPPRGGSVNTGELFF,TRBJ2-2,21,TRBV12-3/TRBV12-4,.,TRBD2
TGCGCCAGCAGCTTGGACACTTACAATGAGCAGTTCTTC,CASSLDTYNEQFF,TRBJ2-1,13,TRBV5-1,many,.
TGTGCCACCAGCAGAGAAAGTTGGGGCTTCTGGGACAATGAGCAGTTCTTC,CATSRESWGFWDNEQFF,TRBJ2-1,17,TRBV15,few,.
TGTGCCAGCTCACCCCCAGGGACAGGGATTGGGGGGACTGAAGCTTTCTTT,CASSPPGTGIGGTEAFF,TRBJ1-1,17,TRBV18,.,TRBD1
TGCGCCAGCAGCCAGGCGGACGGGACAGTATACAATGAGCAGTTCTTC,CASSQADGTVYNEQFF,TRBJ2-1,16,TRBV4-3,few,TRBD1
TGCAGTGCTAGAGATTTGGGGAAACCCTACGAGCAGTACTTC,CSARDLGKPYEQYF,TRBJ2-7,14,TRBV20-1,many,.
TGTGCCAGCAGTGAATTGTCTAGCGGGAGTAACTACGAGCAGTACTTC,CASSELSSGSNYEQYF,TRBJ2-7,16,TRBV2,many,TRBD2
TGTGCCTGGAGTACAGGGGTTAATGAGCAGTTCTTC,CAWSTGVNEQFF,TRBJ2-1,12,TRBV30,many,TRBD1
TGTGCCAGCAGCTTATGGGGGGCGGACACCGGGGAGCTGTTTTTT,CASSLWGADTGELFF,TRBJ2-2,15,TRBV7-2,.,.
TGCGCCAGCAGCCAAGATCCCCCCGGATTGTACGAGCAGTACTTC,CASSQDPPGLYEQYF,TRBJ2-7,15,TRBV4-1,few,.
TGTGCCAGCAGCCAAGATTTGAGGGGAGGACAGCCCCAGCATTTT,CASSQDLRGGQPQHF,TRBJ1-5,15,TRBV3-1,many,.
TGCGCCAGCAGCTTGGTTCAGGGGTTCTCCTACGAGCAGTACTTC,CASSLVQGFSYEQYF,TRBJ2-7,15,TRBV5-1,.,.
TGCAGTGTTACGCCAAGACTAGCGGGAGATGAGACCCAGTACTTC,CSVTPRLAGDETQYF,TRBJ2-5,15,TRBV20-1,many,TRBD2
TGTGCCAGCAGCTTCCACCGAAACCCGACAGGGCTGAACACTGAAGCTTTCTTT,CASSFHRNPTGLNTEAFF,TRBJ1-1,18,TRBV11-2,many,TRBD1
TGTGCCAGCAGTTACTCGGGACGGGTTTTCAACAATGAGCAGTTCTTC,CASSYSGRVFNNEQFF,TRBJ2-1,16,TRBV6-6,few,.
TGCGCCAGCAGCGGGAGACAGGGTATTTTTGAGACCCAGTACTTC,CASSGRQGIFETQYF,TRBJ2-5,15,TRBV5-1,.,TRBD1
TGCGCCAGCAGCTTGCTAGCGGGAGGGCCCTCGTCTGGGGCCAACGTCCTGACTTTC,CASSLLAGGPSSGANVLTF,TRBJ2-6,19,TRBV5-1,few,TRBD2
TGTGCCAGCAGTTCGGAGAGGAAAACCGGGGAGCTGTTTTTT,CASSSERKTGELFF,TRBJ2-2,14,TRBV12-3/TRBV12-4,few,.
TGCGCCAGCAGCCAAGGAGGCTGGAGCGGAACAGATACGCAGTATTTT,CASSQGGWSGTDTQYF,TRBJ2-3,16,TRBV4-1,few,.
TGTGCCAGCAGTTTCGGGCAGGGGAATAATTCACCCCTCCACTTT,CASSFGQGNNSPLHF,TRBJ1-6,15,TRBV27,many,.
TGCGCCAGCAGCTTGGACGGCCTTAATTCACCCCTCCACTTT,CASSLDGLNSPLHF,TRBJ1-6,14,TRBV5-1,many,.
TGTGCCAGCAGCCCGGCGGGGGGACAACTTAATTCACCCCTCCACTTT,CASSPAGGQLNSPLHF,TRBJ1-6,16,TRBV12-3/TRBV12-4,many,.